These 25 T cell receptor beta chains came from one sample sequenced in a study of healthy donors' naive CD4 and CD8 T cells. Starting from approximately 500 ng of total RNA, TCR libraries were made with linear amplification. TCRdb reprocessed the reads via MiXCR and lists one record per CDR3 protein. There are some 190,000 distinct CDR3 sequences in the sample; over 60% occur only once, and 2% to 2.5% lies in the top ten. Input material: naive CD4+ and CD8+ T cells sorted from blood, pooled from several donors. The receptors stem from a pool of human donors in good health; the sample pools cells from several healthy donors.

The CDR3 sequence: CASSLSWGGQGGYTF. The CDR3 DNA is TGTGCCAGCAGTTTATCGTGGGGGGGCCAGGGTGGCTACACCTTC. The chain employs TRBV27 and TRBJ1-2; tentative D call: TRBD1 (6 bases). The germline V gene has CDR1 MNHEY and CDR2 SMNVEV (reference sequence). This CDR3 spans 15 amino acids. V lost 0 bases, J lost 7 bases, and 15 bases lay in between.

The rearrangement joins TRBV2 to TRBJ2-3, with 7 positions matching TRBD2. The germline CDR1 and CDR2 sequences are SNHLY and FYNNEI. V dropped 3 bases and J dropped 0; count of bases not matched to a gene: 6. The CDR3 is 16 residues long. CDR3 sequence: CASSEWLAASTDTQYF. Here the CDR3 DNA reads TGTGCCAGCAGTGAGTGGCTAGCGGCTAGCACAGATACGCAGTATTTT.

The J gene is TRBJ1-2, the V gene TRBV29-1; unclear D gene. CDR1 is SQVTM and CDR2 is ANQGSEA in the germline V gene. CDR3 length: 13 amino acids. Trimming stripped 2 bases from V and 4 bases from J, with 11 bases between. CDR3 DNA: TGCAGCGTTGAACCTCGGGAGTCCTATGGCTACACCTTC. Its protein product is CSVEPRESYGYTF.

The gene calls are TRBV29-1 and TRBJ1-5; 9 nucleotides agree with TRBD1. There are 13 residues in the CDR3. The germline V gene has CDR1 SQVTM and CDR2 ANQGSEA. The J segment lost 7 bases and the V segment lost 2 bases, leaving 3 bases of the junction unmatched. The CDR3 coding sequence is TGCAGCGTTGAACCGGGACAGGGCCAGCCCCAGCATTTT. This sequence encodes CSVEPGQGQPQHF.

V usage is TRBV19 and J usage is TRBJ1-6, with TRBD1 as a possible D gene (6 bases). Germline V lookup: CDR1 LNHDA, CDR2 SQIVND (reference sequence). There are 15 residues in the CDR3. The germline V and J ends were trimmed by 7 bases and 2 bases, with 12 bases remaining between them. CDR3 sequence reads: CASTPGTTYNSPLHF. The CDR3 nucleotides read TGTGCCAGTACTCCCGGGACAACCTATAATTCACCCCTCCACTTT.

The rearrangement links TRBV5-4 to TRBJ2-7; 8 positions match TRBD1. Looked up from germline, CDR1 is SGHNT and CDR2 is YYREEE (reference sequence). J gave up 7 bases and V 0 bases, and 6 bases lay outside the gene matches. The length of the CDR3 is 14 residues. CDR3: CASSLDGQGGEQYF. CDR3 DNA: TGTGCCAGCAGCTTGGACGGACAGGGCGGGGAGCAGTACTTC. The full variable domain, rest sourced from reference TRBV5-4 and TRBJ2-7, is ETGVTQSPTHLIKTRGQQVTLRCSSQSGHNTVSWYQQALGQGPQFIFQYYREEENGRGNFPPRFSGLQFPNYSSELNVNALELDDSALYLCASSLDGQGGEQYFGPGTRLTVT.

The chain recombines TRBV27 with TRBJ2-1; 10 bases line up with TRBD2. The V and J ends lost 7 bases and 10 bases, in that order; junction bases with no gene match: 4. The germline V gene has CDR1 MNHEY and CDR2 SMNVEV (reference sequence). The CDR3 runs 12 residues. The CDR3 loop is CASTRTSGEQFF. The CDR3 DNA reads TGTGCCAGCACCCGGACTAGCGGAGAGCAGTTCTTC.

This rearrangement joins TRBV7-8 to TRBJ2-7; D is unclear. Trimming cost V 5 bases and J 3 bases, with 8 bases left between them. Germline CDR1 and CDR2: SGHVS and FQNEAQ. The CDR3 is 12 amino acids. In DNA, the CDR3 is TGTGCCAGCAGCGCCGAGCTCTACGAGCAGTACTTC. This encodes CASSAELYEQYF.

This CDR3 is CSVKPVLQETQYF. Here the CDR3 DNA reads TGCAGCGTGAAACCAGTGTTACAAGAGACCCAGTACTTC. J is TRBJ2-5 and V is TRBV29-1, with unresolved D. Trimming cost V 6 bases and J 2 bases, with 13 bases left between them. CDR1 SQVTM and CDR2 ANQGSEA come from the germline V gene. This CDR3 region has 13 residues.

This sequence joins TRBV6-5 and TRBJ2-1; no reliable D call. Trimming removed 6 bases at V and 8 bases at J, with 14 bases between. CDR3 size: 13 residues. CDR1 and CDR2 (germline): MNHEY, SVGAGI. The CDR3 protein is CASSPQSGYEQFF. In nucleotides, the CDR3 is TGTGCCAGCAGCCCCCAGTCGGGTTATGAGCAGTTCTTC.

The J gene is TRBJ2-3, the V gene TRBV29-1, with a weak D call TRBD2 (6 bases). The CDR3 is 14 residues long. V lost 6 bases, J lost 11 bases, and 24 bases lay in between. Germline V gene data show CDR1 as SQVTM and CDR2 as ANQGSEA. The CDR3 sequence: CSVAPGLGPHLQYF. The DNA for the CDR3 is TGCAGCGTGGCCCCGGGACTCGGGCCCCACTTGCAGTATTTT.

This chain uses TRBV10-3 with TRBJ2-7; 14 bases match TRBD2. The V segment lost 2 bases and the J segment 6 bases; nucleotides outside the gene matches: 3. Germline V lookup: CDR1 ENHRY, CDR2 SYGVKD. This CDR3 is built from 15 residues. For the CDR3, the DNA is TGTGCCATCAGTGAGAAGGGACTAGCGGGAGTCGAGCAGTACTTC. Its translation: CAISEKGLAGVEQYF.

This clonotype was seen more than once but under ten times. The chain is built from TRBV29-1 and TRBJ1-1; no firm D call. This CDR3 has 12 residues. The germline V gene has CDR1 SQVTM and CDR2 ANQGSEA. V shed 0 bases and J shed 7 bases, with 9 bases lying between them. This CDR3 reads CSVEENFREAFF. In nucleotides, the CDR3 is TGCAGCGTTGAAGAGAATTTCCGTGAAGCTTTCTTT.

V usage is TRBV7-6 and J usage is TRBJ2-7; 7 bases line up with TRBD1. CDR1 and CDR2 (germline): SGHVS, FNYEAQ. The CDR3 covers 16 residues. Germline trimming cut 0 bases from V and 2 bases from J; bases unmatched to any gene: 7. CDR3 loop: CASSLAYGTEAYEQYF. CDR3 coding DNA: TGTGCCAGCAGCTTAGCGTATGGGACAGAAGCCTACGAGCAGTACTTC.

In its sample, this clonotype was seen a few times. The chain is built from TRBV29-1 and TRBJ2-1, with TRBD2 matching 10 bases. V lost 6 bases and J lost 4; bases outside the gene matches: 6. The length of the CDR3 is 14 residues. Per the germline V gene, CDR1 is SQVTM and CDR2 is ANQGSEA. The CDR3 protein is CSVSTSGSYNEQFF. Written as DNA, the CDR3 is TGCAGCGTGTCGACTAGCGGGTCGTACAATGAGCAGTTCTTC.

The chain couples TRBV29-1 to TRBJ2-1, with TRBD2 as a possible D gene (7 bases). V gave up 0 bases and J gave up 10 bases, with 19 bases separating them. The CDR3 loop spans 15 amino acids. Per the germline V gene, CDR1 is SQVTM and CDR2 is ANQGSEA. Here the CDR3 reads CSVEDPGEGKEEQFF. In DNA form, the CDR3 reads TGCAGCGTTGAAGACCCAGGGGAGGGTAAGGAGGAGCAGTTCTTC.

This clonotype has a single count. The chain employs TRBV6-2 or TRBV6-3 and TRBJ2-7, with 7 bases identical to TRBD2. CDR3 size: 13 residues. From germline, CDR1 is MNHEY and CDR2 SVGEGT. The J segment lost 5 bases and the V segment lost 4 bases, leaving 5 bases of the junction unmatched. Here the CDR3 DNA reads TGTGCCAGCAGTTTGGACGGGAGGAACGAGCAGTACGTC. This translates into CASSLDGRNEQYV.

The V call is TRBV15, the J call TRBJ1-1, with no clear D. Between the trimmed V and J ends, which lost 5 bases and 0 bases, there was a span of 13 bases. The germline CDR1 and CDR2 sequences are LNHNV and YYDKDF (reference sequence). The CDR3 has 15 residues. This CDR3 reads CATSGGETLNTEAFF. For the CDR3, the DNA is TGTGCCACCAGCGGCGGGGAAACATTGAACACTGAAGCTTTCTTT. The whole variable domain, filled in from reference TRBV15 and TRBJ1-1, reads DAMVIQNPRYQVTQFGKPVTLSCSQTLNHNVMYWYQQKSSQAPKLLFHYYDKDFNNEADTPDNFQSRRPNTSFCFLDIRSPGLGDTAMYLCATSGGETLNTEAFFGQGTRLTVV.

The rearrangement links TRBV6-2 or TRBV6-3 to TRBJ2-7, with 8 bases that match TRBD2. CDR1 is MNHEY and CDR2 is SVGEGT in the germline V gene. The CDR3 loop spans 15 amino acids. V gave up 5 bases and J gave up 1 base; unmatched junction bases: 7. CDR3 nucleotide sequence: TGTGCCAGCAGTATGCTAGCGGGTTCTTCCTACGAGCAGTACTTC. Its translation: CASSMLAGSSYEQYF.

This chain connects TRBV6-5 to TRBJ2-5; D might be TRBD1 (5 bases). V was trimmed by 2 bases and J by 4 bases, leaving 14 bases between them. The CDR3 totals 15 residues. Germline V gene sequence: CDR1 MNHEY, CDR2 SVGAGI. CDR3 region: CASSYDSGARETQYF. In nucleotides, the CDR3 is TGTGCCAGCAGTTACGACTCTGGGGCGCGAGAGACCCAGTACTTC.

This clonotype was counted only a few times. The chain links TRBV6-5 to TRBJ1-2; D is uncertain. CDR3 length: 14 residues. V lost 2 bases and J lost 2, with 9 bases in between. Per germline, CDR1 MNHEY and CDR2 SVGAGI. The CDR3 here is CASSYKTPNYGYTF. The CDR3 bases are TGTGCCAGCAGTTACAAGACACCCAACTATGGCTACACCTTC.

The rearrangement joins TRBV11-2 to TRBJ2-7, with no clear D. V was clipped by 5 bases and J by 3 bases, with 8 bases between them. Germline CDR1 reads SGHAT; CDR2 reads FQNNGV. CDR3 length: 12 residues. This CDR3 reads CASSPRNYEQYF. CDR3 DNA sequence: TGTGCCAGCAGCCCCCGCAACTACGAGCAGTACTTC. The full variable domain, its missing parts supplied by reference TRBV11-2 and TRBJ2-7, is EAGVAQSPRYKIIEKRQSVAFWCNPISGHATLYWYQQILGQGPKLLIQFQNNGVVDDSQLPKDRFSAERLKGVDSTLKIQPAKLEDSAVYLCASSPRNYEQYFGPGTRLTVT.

The chain has TRBV19 and TRBJ2-5, with D possibly being TRBD2 (5 bases). The CDR3 is made up of 12 amino acids. Per germline, CDR1 LNHDA and CDR2 SQIVND (reference sequence). Trimming left V 5 bases short and J 3 bases short, with 7 bases between. The CDR3 spells CASSGSKETQYF. The DNA for the CDR3 is TGTGCCAGTAGTGGGAGTAAAGAGACCCAGTACTTC.

The sample holds a few counts of this clonotype. The chain is built from TRBV6-2 or TRBV6-3 and TRBJ2-1; TRBD1 might be the D (5 bases). Looked up from germline, CDR1 is MNHEY and CDR2 is SVGEGT. The CDR3 spans 12 residues. Trimming stripped 2 bases from V and 10 bases from J, with 9 bases between. The CDR3, as DNA: TGTGCCAGCAGTTACGTGGGGCGGGAGCAGTTCTTC. Translating gives CASSYVGREQFF.

The chain employs TRBV5-1 and TRBJ2-3; D is unresolved. Trimming stripped 1 base from V and 6 bases from J, with 15 bases between. CDR3 length equals 15 residues. The germline CDR1 and CDR2 sequences are SGHRS and YFSETQ. CDR3 coding DNA: TGCGCCAGCAGCTTGCAATTGTGGTCGCAGGATACGCAGTATTTT. Translation: CASSLQLWSQDTQYF.